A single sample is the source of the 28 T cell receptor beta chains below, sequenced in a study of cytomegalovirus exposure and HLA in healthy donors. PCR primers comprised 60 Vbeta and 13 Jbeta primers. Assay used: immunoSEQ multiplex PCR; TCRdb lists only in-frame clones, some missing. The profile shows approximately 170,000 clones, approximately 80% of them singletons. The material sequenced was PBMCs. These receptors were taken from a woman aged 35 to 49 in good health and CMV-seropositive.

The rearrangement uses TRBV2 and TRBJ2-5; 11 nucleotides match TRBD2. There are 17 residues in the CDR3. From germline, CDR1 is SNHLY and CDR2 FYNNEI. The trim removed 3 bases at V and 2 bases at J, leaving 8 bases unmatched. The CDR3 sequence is CASSENGVAGGQETQYF. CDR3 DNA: TGTGCCAGCAGTGAGAATGGGGTAGCGGGGGGGCAAGAGACCCAGTACTTC.

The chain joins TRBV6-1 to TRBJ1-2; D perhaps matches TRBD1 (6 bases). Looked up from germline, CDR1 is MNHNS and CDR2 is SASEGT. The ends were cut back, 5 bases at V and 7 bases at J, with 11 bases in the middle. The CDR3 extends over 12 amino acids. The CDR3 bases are TGTGCCAGCAGTAGACAGGTGCGTGGCTACACCTTC. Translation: CASSRQVRGYTF.

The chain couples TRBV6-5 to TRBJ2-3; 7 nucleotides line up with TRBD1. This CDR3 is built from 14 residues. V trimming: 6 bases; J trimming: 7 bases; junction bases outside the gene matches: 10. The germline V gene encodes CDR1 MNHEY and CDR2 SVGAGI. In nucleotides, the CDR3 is TGTGCCAGCAGAGAGCAGGGGGATAGAAATACGCAGTATTTT. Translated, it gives CASREQGDRNTQYF.

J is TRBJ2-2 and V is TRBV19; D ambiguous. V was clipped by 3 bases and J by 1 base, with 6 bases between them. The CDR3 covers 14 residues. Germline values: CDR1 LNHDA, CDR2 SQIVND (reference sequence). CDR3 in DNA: TGTGCCAGTAGTATCTACCTGAACACCGGGGAGCTGTTTTTT. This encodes CASSIYLNTGELFF. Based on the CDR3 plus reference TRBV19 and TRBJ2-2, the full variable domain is DGGITQSPKYLFRKEGQNVTLSCEQNLNHDAMYWYRQDPGQGLRLIYYSQIVNDFQKGDIAEGYSVSREKKESFPLTVTSAQKNPTAFYLCASSIYLNTGELFFGEGSRLTVL.

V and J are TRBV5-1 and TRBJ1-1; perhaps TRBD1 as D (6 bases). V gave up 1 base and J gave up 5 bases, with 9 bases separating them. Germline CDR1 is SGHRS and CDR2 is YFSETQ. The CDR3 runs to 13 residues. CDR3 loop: CASSLQQGTEAFF. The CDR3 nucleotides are TGCGCCAGCAGCTTGCAACAGGGAACTGAAGCTTTCTTT.

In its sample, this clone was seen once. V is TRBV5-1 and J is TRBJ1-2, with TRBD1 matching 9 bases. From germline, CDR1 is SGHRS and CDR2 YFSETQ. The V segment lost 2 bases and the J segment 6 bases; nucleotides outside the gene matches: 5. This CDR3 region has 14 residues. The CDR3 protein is CASSLGDRENGYTF. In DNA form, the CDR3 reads TGCGCCAGCAGCTTAGGGGACAGGGAAAATGGCTACACCTTC.

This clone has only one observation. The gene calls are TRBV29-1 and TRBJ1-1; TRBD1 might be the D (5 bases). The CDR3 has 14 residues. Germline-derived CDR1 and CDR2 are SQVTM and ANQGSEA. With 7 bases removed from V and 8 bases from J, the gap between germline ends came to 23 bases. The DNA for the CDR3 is TGCAGCGGCCGAAAAACAGGACCAGATGGGGAAGCTTTCTTT. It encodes CSGRKTGPDGEAFF.

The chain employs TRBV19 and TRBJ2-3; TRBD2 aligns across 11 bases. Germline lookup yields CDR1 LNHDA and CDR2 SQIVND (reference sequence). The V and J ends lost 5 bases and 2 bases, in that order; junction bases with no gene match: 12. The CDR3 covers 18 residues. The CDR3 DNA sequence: TGTGCCAGTAGTTCCGCGCCCGGGACTAGCGGTTCCACAGATACGCAGTATTTT. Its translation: CASSSAPGTSGSTDTQYF. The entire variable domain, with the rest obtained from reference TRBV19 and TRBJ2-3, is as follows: DGGITQSPKYLFRKEGQNVTLSCEQNLNHDAMYWYRQDPGQGLRLIYYSQIVNDFQKGDIAEGYSVSREKKESFPLTVTSAQKNPTAFYLCASSSAPGTSGSTDTQYFGPGTRLTVL.

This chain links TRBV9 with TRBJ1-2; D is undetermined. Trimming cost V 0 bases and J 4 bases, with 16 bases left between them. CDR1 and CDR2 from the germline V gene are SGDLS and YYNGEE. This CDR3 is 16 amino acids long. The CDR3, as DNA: TGTGCCAGCAGCGTAGCCGTGGAGGGAACGATCTATGGCTACACCTTC. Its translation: CASSVAVEGTIYGYTF. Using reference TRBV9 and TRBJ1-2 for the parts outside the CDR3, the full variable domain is DSGVTQTPKHLITATGQRVTLRCSPRSGDLSVYWYQQSLDQGLQFLIQYYNGEERAKGNILERFSAQQFPDLHSELNLSSLELGDSALYFCASSVAVEGTIYGYTFGSGTRLTVV.

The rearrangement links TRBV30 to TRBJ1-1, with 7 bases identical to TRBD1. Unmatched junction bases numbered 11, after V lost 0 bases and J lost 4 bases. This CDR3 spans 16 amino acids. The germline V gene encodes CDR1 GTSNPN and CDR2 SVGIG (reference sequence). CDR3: CAWSVPRTGASTEAFF. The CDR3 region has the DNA TGTGCCTGGAGTGTACCTAGGACAGGCGCGAGCACTGAAGCTTTCTTT.

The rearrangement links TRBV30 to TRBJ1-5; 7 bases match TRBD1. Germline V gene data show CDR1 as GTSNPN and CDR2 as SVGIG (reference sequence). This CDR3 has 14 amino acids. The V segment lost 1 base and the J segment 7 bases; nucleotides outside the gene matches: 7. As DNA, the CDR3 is TGTGCCTGGAGTGGACAGGGTGACAGGCAGCCCCAGCATTTT. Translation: CAWSGQGDRQPQHF.

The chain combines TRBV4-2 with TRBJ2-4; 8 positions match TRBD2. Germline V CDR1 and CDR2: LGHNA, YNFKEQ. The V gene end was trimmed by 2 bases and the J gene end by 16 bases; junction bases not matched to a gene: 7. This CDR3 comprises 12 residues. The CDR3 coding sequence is TGTGCCAGCAGCCAATCCTCTAGCGGGCTCTACTTC. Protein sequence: CASSQSSSGLYF.

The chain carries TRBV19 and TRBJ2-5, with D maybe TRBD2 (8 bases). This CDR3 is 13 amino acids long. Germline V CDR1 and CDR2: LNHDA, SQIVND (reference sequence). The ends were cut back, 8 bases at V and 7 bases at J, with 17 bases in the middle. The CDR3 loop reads CASGDSGGGTQYF. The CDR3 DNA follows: TGTGCCAGTGGGGACAGCGGGGGTGGGACCCAGTACTTC.

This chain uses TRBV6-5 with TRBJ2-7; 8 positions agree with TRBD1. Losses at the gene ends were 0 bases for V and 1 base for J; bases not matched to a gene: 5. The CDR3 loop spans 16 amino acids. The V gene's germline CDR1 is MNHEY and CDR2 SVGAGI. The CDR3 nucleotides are TGTGCCAGCAGTTACTCGAGGACAGGGTCATCCTACGAGCAGTACTTC. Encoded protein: CASSYSRTGSSYEQYF.

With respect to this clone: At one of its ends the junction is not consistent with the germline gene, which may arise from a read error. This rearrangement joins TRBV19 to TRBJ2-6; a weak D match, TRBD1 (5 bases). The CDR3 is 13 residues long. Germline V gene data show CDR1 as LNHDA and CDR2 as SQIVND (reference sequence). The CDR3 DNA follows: TGTGCCAGTGCGCGGCGTGGGGCCAACGGCCTGACTTTC. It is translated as CASARRGANGLTF.

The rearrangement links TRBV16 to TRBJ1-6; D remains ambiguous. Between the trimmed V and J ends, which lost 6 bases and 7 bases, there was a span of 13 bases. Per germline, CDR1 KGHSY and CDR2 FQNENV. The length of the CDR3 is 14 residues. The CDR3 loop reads CASSRQTSNSPLHF. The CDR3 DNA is TGTGCCAGCAGTCGACAAACCAGCAATTCACCCCTCCACTTT.

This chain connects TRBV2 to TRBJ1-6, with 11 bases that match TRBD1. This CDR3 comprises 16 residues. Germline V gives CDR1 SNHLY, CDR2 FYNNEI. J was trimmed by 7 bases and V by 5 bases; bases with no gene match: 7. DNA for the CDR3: TGTGCCAGCAGTCCAACCGGGACAGGGGGGAATTCACCCCTCCACTTT. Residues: CASSPTGTGGNSPLHF.

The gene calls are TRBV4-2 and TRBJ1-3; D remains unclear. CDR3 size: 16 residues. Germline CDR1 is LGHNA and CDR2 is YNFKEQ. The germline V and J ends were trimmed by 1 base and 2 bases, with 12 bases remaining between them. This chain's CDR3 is CASSQVGGLPGNTIYF. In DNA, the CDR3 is TGTGCCAGCAGCCAAGTCGGAGGCTTACCTGGAAACACCATATATTTT.

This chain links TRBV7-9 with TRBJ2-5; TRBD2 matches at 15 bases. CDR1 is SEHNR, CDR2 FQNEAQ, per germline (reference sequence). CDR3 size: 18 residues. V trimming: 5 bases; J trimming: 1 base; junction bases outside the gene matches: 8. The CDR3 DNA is TGTGCCAGCAGCCGACCCGGGACTAGCGGGGGGCGCCAAGAGACCCAGTACTTC. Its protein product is CASSRPGTSGGRQETQYF.

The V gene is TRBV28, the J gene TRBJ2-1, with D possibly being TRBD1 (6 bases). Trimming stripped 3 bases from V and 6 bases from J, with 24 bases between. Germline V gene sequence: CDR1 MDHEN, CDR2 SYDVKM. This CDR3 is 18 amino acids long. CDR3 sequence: CASSLWGLSTGSVNEQFF. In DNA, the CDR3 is TGTGCCAGCAGTTTGTGGGGATTATCCACAGGGTCGGTCAATGAGCAGTTCTTC.

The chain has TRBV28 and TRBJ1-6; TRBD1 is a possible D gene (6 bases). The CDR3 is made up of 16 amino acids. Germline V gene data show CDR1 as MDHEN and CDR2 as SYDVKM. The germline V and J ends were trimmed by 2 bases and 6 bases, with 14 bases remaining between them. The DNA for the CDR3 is TGTGCCAGCAGTTTAACGGCCGGACAGCTTAATTCACCCCTCCACTTT. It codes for CASSLTAGQLNSPLHF.

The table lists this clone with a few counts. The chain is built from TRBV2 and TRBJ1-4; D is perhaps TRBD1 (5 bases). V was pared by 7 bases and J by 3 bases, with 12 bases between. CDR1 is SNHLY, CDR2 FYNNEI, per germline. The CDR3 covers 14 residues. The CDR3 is CASKEGRSNEKLFF. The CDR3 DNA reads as TGTGCCAGCAAGGAGGGACGTTCTAATGAAAAACTGTTTTTT.

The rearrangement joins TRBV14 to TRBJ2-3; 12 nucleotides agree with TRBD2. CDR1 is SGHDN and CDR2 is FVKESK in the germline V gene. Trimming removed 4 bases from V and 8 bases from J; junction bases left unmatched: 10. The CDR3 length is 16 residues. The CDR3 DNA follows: TGTGCCAGCAGCCGAACTAGCGGGGGGAGTATTGGTACGCAGTATTTT. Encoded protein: CASSRTSGGSIGTQYF.

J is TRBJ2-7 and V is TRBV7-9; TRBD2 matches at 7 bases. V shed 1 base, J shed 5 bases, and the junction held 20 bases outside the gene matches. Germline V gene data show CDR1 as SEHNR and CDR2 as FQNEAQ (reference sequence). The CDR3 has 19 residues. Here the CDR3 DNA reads TGTGCCAGCAGCTTAGTAAGGTCGGGCGGGGGAGTGTTGAAGGACGAGCAGTACTTC. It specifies CASSLVRSGGGVLKDEQYF.

The CDR3 nucleotides read TGTGCCAGCAGCTTAGCCCTGGGGCCCCGGCAAGAGACCCAGTACTTC. Translated: CASSLALGPRQETQYF. The chain links TRBV13 to TRBJ2-5, with D perhaps matching TRBD1 (5 bases). The V and J ends lost 1 base and 2 bases respectively, with 14 bases between them. Germline-derived CDR1 and CDR2 are PRHDT and FYEKMQ (reference sequence). The length of the CDR3 is 16 residues.

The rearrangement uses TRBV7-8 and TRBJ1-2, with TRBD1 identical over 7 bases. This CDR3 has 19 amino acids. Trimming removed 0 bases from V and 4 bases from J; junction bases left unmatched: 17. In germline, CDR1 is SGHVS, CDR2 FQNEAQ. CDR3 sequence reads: CASSLALGQLVGDIYGYTF. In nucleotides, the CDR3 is TGTGCCAGCAGCTTAGCGCTGGGACAGTTGGTCGGGGATATCTATGGCTACACCTTC.

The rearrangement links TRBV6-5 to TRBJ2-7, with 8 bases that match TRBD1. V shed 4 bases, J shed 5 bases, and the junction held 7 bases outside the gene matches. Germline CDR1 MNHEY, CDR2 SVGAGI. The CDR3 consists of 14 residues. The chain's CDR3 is CASSLDRDRNEQYF. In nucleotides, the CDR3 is TGTGCCAGCAGTTTGGACAGGGATCGAAACGAGCAGTACTTC.

The CDR3 here is CASSPQPPANTEAFF. The CDR3 DNA reads TGTGCCAGCTCACCACAGCCGCCCGCGAACACTGAAGCTTTCTTT. V and J are TRBV18 and TRBJ1-1; D is undetermined. The CDR3 is 15 residues long. Trimming removed 1 base at V and 1 base at J, with 10 bases between. The germline V gene encodes CDR1 KGHSH and CDR2 LQKENI.